Listed below are T cell receptor beta chains from one sample, sequenced in a study of cytomegalovirus exposure and HLA in healthy donors. The repertoire was sequenced with immunoSEQ multiplex PCR; TCRdb's copy has only in-frame clones and lacks some. Of 200,000 to 250,000 clones in the sample, 85% to 90% were seen once. Sequenced: PBMCs. The receptors derive from a woman younger than 30 in good health and CMV-seronegative. The CDR3 runs from the conserved cysteine through the conserved F or W. The order of the fields is D gene, J gene, clone size, V gene, CDR3 protein, CDR3 DNA. A D gene is named only where the DNA matches it firmly. Part of the rows lack a size; the others show once, few, many or a class for expanded clones.

>NA|TRBJ2-1|NA|TRBV4-3
CASSQVELSLSYNEQFF
TGCGCCAGCAGCCAAGTCGAGTTAAGTCTTTCCTACAATGAGCAGTTCTTC
>NA|TRBJ1-4|NA|TRBV4-1
CASSRGAGVMDTNEKLFF
TGCGCCAGCAGCCGAGGGGCGGGGGTTATGGATACTAATGAAAAACTGTTTTTT
>NA|TRBJ1-3|NA|TRBV7-9
CAGGQNSGNTIYF
TGTGCCGGCGGACAGAACTCTGGAAACACCATATATTTT
>NA|TRBJ1-2|NA|TRBV5-4
CASSLLLQGYTF
TGTGCCAGCAGCTTGTTGTTACAAGGCTACACCTTC
>NA|TRBJ1-1|NA|TRBV20-1
CSAPPAFF
TGCAGTGCCCCCCCGGCTTTCTTT
>TRBD1|TRBJ2-1|few|TRBV5-1
CASSSGTGGSYNEQFF
TGCGCCAGCAGCTCAGGGACAGGAGGCTCCTACAATGAGCAGTTCTTC
>NA|TRBJ1-2|NA|TRBV20-1
CSAPGVGYTF
TGCAGTGCGCCGGGGGTGGGCTACACCTTC
>NA|TRBJ2-1|NA|TRBV5-4
CASSSRYNEQFF
TGTGCCAGCAGCTCCCGCTACAATGAGCAGTTCTTC
>NA|TRBJ1-4|NA|TRBV4-3
CASSQGFREKLFF
TGCGCCAGCAGCCAAGGATTTCGGGAAAAACTGTTTTTT
>NA|TRBJ2-3|NA|TRBV2
CASSESGGQDTQYF
TGTGCCAGCAGTGAATCGGGGGGCCAAGATACGCAGTATTTT
>TRBD1|TRBJ1-2|NA|TRBV11-2
CASSLFFGQGVQARYGYTF
TGTGCCAGCAGCTTATTTTTTGGGCAGGGGGTTCAAGCGAGGTATGGCTACACCTTC
>NA|TRBJ1-2|once|TRBV4-3
CASSQEWKAGVYGYTF
TGCGCCAGCAGCCAAGAATGGAAGGCAGGGGTGTATGGCTACACCTTC
>TRBD1|TRBJ1-4|once|TRBV2
CASSPGQGREKLLF
TGTGCCAGCAGTCCGGGACAGGGTAGAGAAAAACTGCTTTTT
>NA|TRBJ2-7|NA|TRBV27
CASSYSPTYEQYF
TGTGCCAGCAGTTACTCCCCGACCTACGAGCAGTACTTC
>TRBD2|TRBJ2-1|NA|TRBV5-1
CASSIWTRGAYNEQFF
TGCGCCAGCAGCATATGGACTAGGGGAGCCTACAATGAGCAGTTCTTC
>TRBD2|TRBJ2-1|NA|TRBV11-2
CASSFPRTSGGPNNEQFF
TGTGCCAGCAGCTTTCCTCGGACTAGCGGGGGCCCTAACAATGAGCAGTTCTTC
>NA|TRBJ1-5|once|TRBV5-8
CASSFTVQPQHF
TGTGCCAGCAGCTTCACAGTTCAGCCCCAGCATTTT
>TRBD2|TRBJ2-2|NA|TRBV5-1
CASTASSGRIANTGELFF
TGCGCCAGCACCGCCTCTAGCGGGAGGATAGCCAACACCGGGGAGCTGTTTTTT
>NA|TRBJ2-2|NA|TRBV19
CASSKTGHGYTGELFF
TGTGCCAGTAGTAAGACTGGCCATGGGTACACCGGGGAGCTGTTTTTT
>NA|TRBJ2-7|NA|TRBV2
CASNPTGLRYEQYF
TGTGCCAGCAACCCCACAGGGTTACGGTACGAGCAGTACTTC
>NA|TRBJ2-7|NA|TRBV19
CASSIAPSSYEQYF
TGTGCCAGTAGTATCGCGCCTAGCTCCTACGAGCAGTACTTC
>TRBD2|TRBJ2-3|NA|TRBV5-1
CASTTSSGRALVPDTQYF
TGCGCCAGCACCACTTCTAGCGGGAGGGCCCTGGTGCCAGATACGCAGTATTTT
>NA|TRBJ2-7|NA|TRBV4-1
CASSQGGSTYEQYF
TGCGCCAGCAGCCAAGGAGGCAGTACCTACGAGCAGTACTTC
>TRBD2|TRBJ2-7|NA|TRBV11-2
CASSLEASGRAPAGEQYF
TGTGCCAGCAGCTTAGAAGCTAGCGGGAGGGCCCCGGCGGGGGAGCAGTACTTC
>TRBD2|TRBJ2-1|NA|TRBV5-1
CASSLDPGLAGSGEQFF
TGCGCCAGCAGCTTGGATCCGGGACTAGCGGGATCGGGTGAGCAGTTCTTC
>NA|TRBJ2-3|NA|TRBV18
CASSPPALTDTQYF
TGTGCCAGCTCACCACCCGCCCTAACAGATACGCAGTATTTT
>TRBD1|TRBJ1-4|NA|TRBV5-1
CASSLAGGQGGEKLFF
TGCGCCAGCAGCTTGGCCGGGGGACAGGGGGGTGAAAAACTGTTTTTT
>TRBD2|TRBJ2-5|NA|TRBV12-5
CASGLGASGEQETQYF
TGTGCTAGTGGTTTGGGAGCTAGCGGGGAACAAGAGACCCAGTACTTC
>NA|TRBJ1-1|NA|TRBV19
CASRPPGRGVSNTEAFF
TGTGCCAGTAGGCCTCCAGGCAGGGGTGTATCGAACACTGAAGCTTTCTTT
>NA|TRBJ2-6|NA|TRBV5-1
CASSLRGTTSSGANVLTF
TGCGCCAGCAGCTTGAGGGGGACCACGAGCTCTGGGGCCAACGTCCTGACTTTC
>NA|TRBJ2-3|NA|TRBV27
CASSTGSTDTQYF
TGTGCCAGCAGCACGGGGAGCACAGATACGCAGTATTTT
>TRBD2|TRBJ2-2|NA|TRBV4-1
CASSVRRLAGGWGTGELFF
TGCGCCAGCAGCGTCCGGCGACTAGCGGGAGGGTGGGGGACCGGGGAGCTGTTTTTT
>TRBD1|TRBJ2-3|NA|TRBV2
CASSGTGETDTQYF
TGTGCCAGCTCCGGGACAGGGGAGACAGATACGCAGTATTTT
>NA|TRBJ2-7|NA|TRBV2
CASRDRAYEQYF
TGTGCCAGCAGGGACAGAGCCTACGAGCAGTACTTC
>TRBD2|TRBJ2-3|NA|TRBV10-3
CAASSGGDTDTQYF
TGTGCCGCCTCTAGCGGGGGGGACACAGATACGCAGTATTTT
>TRBD1|TRBJ2-7|NA|TRBV7-2
CASSFPGQGVYEQYF
TGTGCCAGCAGCTTTCCGGGACAGGGGGTTTACGAGCAGTACTTC
>TRBD1|TRBJ2-2|NA|TRBV7-6
CASSHARGSTGELFF
TGTGCCAGCAGCCACGCCAGGGGGTCCACCGGGGAGCTGTTTTTT
>TRBD1|TRBJ2-7|once|TRBV10-1
CASSRQGAYEQYF
TGCGCCAGCTCTAGACAGGGCGCCTACGAGCAGTACTTC
>NA|TRBJ1-1|NA|TRBV15
CATGLDRLLNTEAFF
TGTGCCACCGGCCTAGACAGGCTGCTGAACACTGAAGCTTTCTTT
>TRBD1|TRBJ2-1|NA|TRBV11-2
CASSFYPGQGHNEQFF
TGTGCCAGCAGCTTTTATCCGGGACAGGGGCACAATGAGCAGTTCTTC
>NA|TRBJ1-2|NA|TRBV6-5
CASRTVYGYTF
TGTGCCAGCCGTACAGTCTATGGCTACACCTTC
>NA|TRBJ2-7|NA|TRBV5-1
CASSLGASPDNYEQYF
TGCGCCAGCAGCTTGGGCGCATCCCCCGACAACTACGAGCAGTACTTC
>NA|TRBJ1-2|NA|TRBV13
CASSLPPGENYGYTF
TGTGCCAGCAGCCTGCCCCCAGGGGAGAACTATGGCTACACCTTC
>TRBD1|TRBJ1-2|NA|TRBV9
CASSVSPDRVYGYTF
TGTGCCAGCAGCGTATCCCCCGACAGGGTCTATGGCTACACCTTC
>NA|TRBJ2-7|NA|TRBV4-1
CASSQGPGQVPYEQYF
TGCGCCAGCAGCCAAGGGCCCGGTCAGGTCCCCTACGAGCAGTACTTC
>NA|TRBJ2-1|NA|TRBV5-1
CASSWTGVTYNEQFF
TGCGCCAGCAGCTGGACGGGGGTAACCTACAATGAGCAGTTCTTC
>NA|TRBJ1-3|NA|TRBV18
CASSSTNTGFRNTIYF
TGTGCCAGCTCATCCACTAACACAGGGTTTCGAAACACCATATATTTT
>NA|TRBJ1-2|NA|TRBV11-2
CASSSLGGRNYGYTF
TGTGCCAGCAGCTCGCTAGGTGGGAGAAACTATGGCTACACCTTC
>NA|TRBJ1-1|once|TRBV4-1
CASSQDRRGTSDTEAFF
TGCGCCAGCAGCCAAGATCGGCGGGGGACTTCGGACACTGAAGCTTTCTTT
>NA|TRBJ2-1|NA|TRBV6-5
CASRGWALNEQFF
TGTGCCAGCAGGGGCTGGGCCTTAAATGAGCAGTTCTTC
>NA|TRBJ1-2|NA|TRBV13
CASSPQGHGNYGYTF
TGTGCCAGCAGCCCGCAGGGCCATGGGAACTATGGCTACACCTTC
>NA|TRBJ1-2|once|TRBV7-2
CASSSRGPNYGYTF
TGTGCCAGCAGCTCCAGGGGACCTAACTATGGCTACACCTTC
>NA|TRBJ1-6|NA|TRBV6-5
CASTTGSSYNSPLHF
TGTGCCAGCACCACTGGGAGCTCCTATAATTCACCCCTCCACTTT
>NA|TRBJ2-2|NA|TRBV15
CATRPTDAGELFF
TGTGCCACCAGACCCACAGATGCCGGGGAGCTGTTTTTT
>TRBD2|TRBJ2-7|NA|TRBV4-1
CASSQVSGTVSYEQYF
TGCGCCAGCAGCCAAGTTAGCGGGACGGTCTCCTACGAGCAGTACTTC
>NA|TRBJ2-1|NA|TRBV5-1
CASSLAKGGLYNEQFF
TGCGCCAGCAGCTTGGCCAAGGGCGGACTATACAATGAGCAGTTCTTC
>NA|TRBJ1-1|NA|TRBV5-1
CASSLDPGLNTEAFF
TGCGCCAGCAGCTTGGATCCAGGGCTGAACACTGAAGCTTTCTTT
>TRBD2|TRBJ2-3|once|TRBV5-8
CASSSGGGISTDTQYF
TGTGCCAGCAGCTCGGGAGGGGGGATTAGCACAGATACGCAGTATTTT
>NA|TRBJ2-3|NA|TRBV7-9
CASSPRGPDTQYF
TGTGCCAGCAGCCCTCGAGGGCCAGATACGCAGTATTTT